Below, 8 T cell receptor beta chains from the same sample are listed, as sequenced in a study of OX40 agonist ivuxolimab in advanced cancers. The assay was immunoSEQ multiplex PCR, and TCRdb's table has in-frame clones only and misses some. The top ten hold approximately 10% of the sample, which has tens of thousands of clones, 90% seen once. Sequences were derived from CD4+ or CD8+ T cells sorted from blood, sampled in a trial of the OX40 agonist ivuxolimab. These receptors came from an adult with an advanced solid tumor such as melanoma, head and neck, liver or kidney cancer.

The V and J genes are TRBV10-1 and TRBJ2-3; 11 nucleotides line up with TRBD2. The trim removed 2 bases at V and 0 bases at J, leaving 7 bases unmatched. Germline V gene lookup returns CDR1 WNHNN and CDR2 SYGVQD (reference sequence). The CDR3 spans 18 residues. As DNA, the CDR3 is TGCGCCAGCAGTGAGAAGTTGGGACTAGCGGAGAGCACAGATACGCAGTATTTT. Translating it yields CASSEKLGLAESTDTQYF.

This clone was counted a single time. This CDR3 is CASSYSRGLNTEAFF. The CDR3 DNA reads TGTGCCAGCAGTTACTCAAGGGGGCTAAACACTGAAGCTTTCTTT. This sequence joins TRBV6-5 and TRBJ1-1, with 7 bases matching TRBD1. Germline values: CDR1 MNHEY, CDR2 SVGAGI. The trim removed 0 bases at V and 2 bases at J, leaving 3 bases unmatched. This CDR3 is built from 15 residues.

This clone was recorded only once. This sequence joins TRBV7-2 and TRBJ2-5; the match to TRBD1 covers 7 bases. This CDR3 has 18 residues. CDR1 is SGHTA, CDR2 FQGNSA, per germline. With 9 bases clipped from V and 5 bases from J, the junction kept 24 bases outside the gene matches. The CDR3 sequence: CASTDRVGSPVMWETQYF. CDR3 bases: TGTGCCAGTACCGACAGGGTAGGGTCGCCAGTGATGTGGGAGACCCAGTACTTC.

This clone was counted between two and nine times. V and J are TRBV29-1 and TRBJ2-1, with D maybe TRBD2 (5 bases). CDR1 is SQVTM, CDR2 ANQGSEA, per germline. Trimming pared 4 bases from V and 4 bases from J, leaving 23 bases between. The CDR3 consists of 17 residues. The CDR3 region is CSVVSRRAAGPYNEQFF. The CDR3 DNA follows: TGCAGCGTTGTATCCCGGCGGGCGGCGGGCCCGTACAATGAGCAGTTCTTC.

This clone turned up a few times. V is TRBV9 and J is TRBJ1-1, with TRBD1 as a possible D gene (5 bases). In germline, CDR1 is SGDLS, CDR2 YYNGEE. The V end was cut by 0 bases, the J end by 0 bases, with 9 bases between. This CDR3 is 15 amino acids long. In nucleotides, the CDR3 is TGTGCCAGCAGCGTAGATGGCAGGGTGAACACTGAAGCTTTCTTT. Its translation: CASSVDGRVNTEAFF. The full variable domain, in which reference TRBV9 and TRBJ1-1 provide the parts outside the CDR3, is DSGVTQTPKHLITATGQRVTLRCSPRSGDLSVYWYQQSLDQGLQFLIQYYNGEERAKGNILERFSAQQFPDLHSELNLSSLELGDSALYFCASSVDGRVNTEAFFGQGTRLTVV.

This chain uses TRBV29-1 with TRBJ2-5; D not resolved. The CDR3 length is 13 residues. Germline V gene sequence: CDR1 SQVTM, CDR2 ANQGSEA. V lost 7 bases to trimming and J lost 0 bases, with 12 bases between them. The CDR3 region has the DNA TGCAGCGGGTGGGCAGGAGACCAAGAGACCCAGTACTTC. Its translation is CSGWAGDQETQYF.

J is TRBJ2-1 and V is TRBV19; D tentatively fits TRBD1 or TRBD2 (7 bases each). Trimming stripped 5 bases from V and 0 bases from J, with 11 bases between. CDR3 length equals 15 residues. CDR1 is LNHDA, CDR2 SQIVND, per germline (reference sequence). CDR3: CASSPGGGSYNEQFF. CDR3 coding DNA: TGTGCCAGTAGTCCAGGGGGGGGCTCCTACAATGAGCAGTTCTTC.

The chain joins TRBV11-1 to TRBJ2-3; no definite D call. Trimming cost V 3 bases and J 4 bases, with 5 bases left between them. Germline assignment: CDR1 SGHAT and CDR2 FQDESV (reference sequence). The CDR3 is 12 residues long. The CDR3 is CASSLIPDTQYF. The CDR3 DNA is TGTGCCAGCAGCTTGATACCAGATACGCAGTATTTT. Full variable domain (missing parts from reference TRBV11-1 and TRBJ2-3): EAEVAQSPRYKITEKSQAVAFWCDPISGHATLYWYRQILGQGPELLVQFQDESVVDDSQLPKDRFSAERLKGVDSTLKIQPAELGDSAMYLCASSLIPDTQYFGPGTRLTVL.